One TCR beta chain is described in this entry. What it recognizes is unknown. This sample was included in a study of T cell responses to AZD1222 COVID-19 vaccine. Study-level information: Combined were second doses at about 4 or about 12 weeks. Study-wide points: Only six or seven AZD1222 recipients tested seropositive at baseline. There were mostly white British donors and more females than males, and clonal diversity was possibly underestimated. Two AZD1222 administrations were followed by greater Spike-specific TCR breadth and depth.

Sequencing used immunoSEQ multiplex PCR; TCRdb keeps in-frame clones, though not all of them. The table lists 95,000 to 150,000 clones, about nine tenths of them singletons, with 7.2% in the top ten. Sample: peripheral blood, taken on day 0 of AZD1222 vaccination. The sequence was collected from an adult in good health.

The CDR3: CASSYSTAFDNSPLHF. The DNA for the CDR3 is TGTGCCAGCAGTTACTCGACTGCTTTCGATAATTCACCCCTCCACTTT. The chain carries TRBV6-2 or TRBV6-3 and TRBJ1-6; unclear D gene. V was shortened by 0 bases and J by 5 bases, with 11 bases between the two germline ends. The CDR3 contains 16 residues. Germline CDR1 reads MNHEY; CDR2 reads SVGEGT.